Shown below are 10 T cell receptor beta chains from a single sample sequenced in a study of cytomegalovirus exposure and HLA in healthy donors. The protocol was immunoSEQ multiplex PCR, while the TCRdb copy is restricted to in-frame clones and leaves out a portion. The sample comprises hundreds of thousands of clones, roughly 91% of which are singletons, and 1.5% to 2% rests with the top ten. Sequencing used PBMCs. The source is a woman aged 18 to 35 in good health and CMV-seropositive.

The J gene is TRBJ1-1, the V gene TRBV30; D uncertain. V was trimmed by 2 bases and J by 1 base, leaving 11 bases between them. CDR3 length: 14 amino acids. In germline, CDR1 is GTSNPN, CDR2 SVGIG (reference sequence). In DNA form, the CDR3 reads TGTGCCTGGAGTAGCGTTTTGGGGAACACTGAAGCTTTCTTT. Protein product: CAWSSVLGNTEAFF.

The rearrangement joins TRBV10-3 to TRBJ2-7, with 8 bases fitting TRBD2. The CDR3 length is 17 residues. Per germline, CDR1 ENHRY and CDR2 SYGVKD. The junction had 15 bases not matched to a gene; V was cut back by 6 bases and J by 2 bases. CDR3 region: CAISDLSVTSVPYEQYF. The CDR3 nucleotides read TGTGCCATCAGCGACCTTTCCGTGACTAGCGTCCCCTACGAGCAGTACTTC.

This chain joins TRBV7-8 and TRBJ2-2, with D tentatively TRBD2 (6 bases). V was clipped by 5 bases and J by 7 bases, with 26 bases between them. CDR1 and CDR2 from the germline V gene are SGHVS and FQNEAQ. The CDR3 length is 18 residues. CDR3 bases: TGTGCCAGCAGCCCCCTTTTAGGTAGCGGACCTCAGGGCGGGGAGCTGTTTTTT. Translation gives CASSPLLGSGPQGGELFF.

The CDR3 nucleotides are TGTGCCAGCAGCCCAAGGCTAGCGGGAGCAGATACGCAGTATTTT. This sequence encodes CASSPRLAGADTQYF. J is TRBJ2-3 and V is TRBV27; the match to TRBD2 covers 10 bases. With V trimmed by 6 bases and J by 4 bases, 7 bases remained unmatched. CDR1 is MNHEY, CDR2 SMNVEV, per germline (reference sequence). The CDR3 loop spans 15 amino acids.

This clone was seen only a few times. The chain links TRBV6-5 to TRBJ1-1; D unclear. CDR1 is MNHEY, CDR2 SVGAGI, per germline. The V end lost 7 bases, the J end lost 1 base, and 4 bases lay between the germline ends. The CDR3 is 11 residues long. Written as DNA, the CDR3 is TGTGCCAGCACCAGGAACACTGAAGCTTTCTTT. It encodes CASTRNTEAFF.

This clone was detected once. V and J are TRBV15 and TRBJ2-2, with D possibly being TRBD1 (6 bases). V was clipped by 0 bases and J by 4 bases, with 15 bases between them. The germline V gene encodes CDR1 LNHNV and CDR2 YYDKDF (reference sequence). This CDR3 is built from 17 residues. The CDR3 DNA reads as TGTGCCACCAGCAGAGATTCCGGACAGTTGGTCACCGGGGAGCTGTTTTTT. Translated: CATSRDSGQLVTGELFF.

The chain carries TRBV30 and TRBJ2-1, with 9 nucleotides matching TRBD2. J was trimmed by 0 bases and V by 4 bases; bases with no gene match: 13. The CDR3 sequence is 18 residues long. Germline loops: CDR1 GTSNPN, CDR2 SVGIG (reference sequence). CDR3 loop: CAWKRWGGRVGSYNEQFF. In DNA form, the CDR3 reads TGTGCCTGGAAGAGGTGGGGCGGGAGGGTTGGCTCCTACAATGAGCAGTTCTTC. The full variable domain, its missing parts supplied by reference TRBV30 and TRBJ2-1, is SQTIHQWPATLVQPVGSPLSLECTVEGTSNPNLYWYRQAAGRGLQLLFYSVGIGQISSEVPQNLSASRPQDRQFILSSKKLLLSDSGFYLCAWKRWGGRVGSYNEQFFGPGTRLTVL.

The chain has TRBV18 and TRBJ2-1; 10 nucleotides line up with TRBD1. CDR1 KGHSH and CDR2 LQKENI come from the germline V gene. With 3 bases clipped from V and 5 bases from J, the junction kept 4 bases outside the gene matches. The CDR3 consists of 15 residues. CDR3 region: CASSPRTGGNNEQFF. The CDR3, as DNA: TGTGCCAGCTCACCCCGGACAGGGGGGAACAATGAGCAGTTCTTC.

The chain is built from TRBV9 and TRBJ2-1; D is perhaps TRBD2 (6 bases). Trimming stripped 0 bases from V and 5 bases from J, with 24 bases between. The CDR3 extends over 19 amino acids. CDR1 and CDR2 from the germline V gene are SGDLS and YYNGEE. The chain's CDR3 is CASSVAPSIGGWGDNEQFF. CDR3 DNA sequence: TGTGCCAGCAGCGTAGCACCTAGTATCGGAGGTTGGGGGGACAATGAGCAGTTCTTC. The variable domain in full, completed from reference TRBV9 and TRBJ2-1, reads DSGVTQTPKHLITATGQRVTLRCSPRSGDLSVYWYQQSLDQGLQFLIQYYNGEERAKGNILERFSAQQFPDLHSELNLSSLELGDSALYFCASSVAPSIGGWGDNEQFFGPGTRLTVL.

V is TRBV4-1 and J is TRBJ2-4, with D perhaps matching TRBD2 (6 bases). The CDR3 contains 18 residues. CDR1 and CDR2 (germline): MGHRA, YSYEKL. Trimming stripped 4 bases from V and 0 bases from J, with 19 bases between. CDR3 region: CASSPLARAPTAKNIQYF. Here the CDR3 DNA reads TGCGCCAGCAGCCCGCTAGCGAGAGCTCCTACAGCCAAAAACATTCAGTACTTC.